This T cell receptor beta chain originates from a study of read filtering for tumor transcriptome and immune sequencing. About the research overall: Patients were 17 male and about 15 female, mean age approximately 60 years, range 47 to 80. Study-level findings and limits: This fraction held mixed bone marrow immune cells after CD138-negative sorting.

At the time of active disease, bone marrow was collected from every patient. This clonotype was seen only a few times. No antigen is known for it. From roughly 390 ng of RNA, a library with molecular barcoded alpha/delta and beta/gamma adaptors was made. TCRdb re-analysed the reads in MiXCR, keeping a single row per CDR3 protein. The sample has 50,000 or so distinct CDR3 sequences, about 12% seen once. Sequencing used a population of CD138-negative cells sorted from bone marrow. The receptor was isolated from a donor over 35 with multiple myeloma.

The CDR3 region has the DNA TGTGCCAGCAGCCCACCGGGCTTAGGGGGTCGTGGGGAGCAGTACTTC. Its protein product is CASSPPGLGGRGEQYF. V is TRBV6-5 and J is TRBJ2-7; the D gene is possibly TRBD1 (6 bases). With 6 bases removed from V and 7 bases from J, the gap between germline ends came to 25 bases. The CDR3 contains 16 residues. Germline V gene lookup returns CDR1 MNHEY and CDR2 SVGAGI.